Listed below are T cell receptor beta chains from one sample, sequenced in a study of blood T cell repertoires in COVID-19. Produced via immunoSEQ multiplex PCR; TCRdb's table is partial and in-frame only. The table records approximately 99,000 clones, 80% to 90% of them present only once. The specimen sequenced was peripheral blood. The receptors were gathered from a man aged 50 to 60 with COVID-19, enrolled during active disease. CDR3s include the opening cysteine and the closing phenylalanine or tryptophan. The D gene is left open where the match is weak. Only part of the rows carry a size: once, few, many, or a class if the clone is expanded.

V,J,size,D,CDR3,DNA
TRBV28,TRBJ1-5,-,-,CASAAGGIWAQPQHF,TGTGCCAGCGCCGCGGGGGGGATCTGGGCTCAGCCCCAGCATTTT
TRBV3-1/TRBV3-2,TRBJ2-7,-,TRBD1,CASTNRGRNYEQYF,TGTGCCAGCACTAACAGGGGGCGCAACTACGAGCAGTACTTC
TRBV19,TRBJ2-5,-,-,CASSKRQVGETQYF,TGTGCCAGTAGCAAAAGACAGGTTGGAGAGACCCAGTACTTC
TRBV4-2,TRBJ1-4,-,-,CASSHQGRKEKLFF,TGTGCCAGCAGCCACCAGGGGCGAAAAGAAAAACTGTTTTTT
TRBV11-2,TRBJ1-1,-,-,CASSLDPERMNTEAFF,TGTGCCAGCAGCTTAGACCCGGAGAGGATGAACACTGAAGCTTTCTTT
TRBV9,TRBJ1-3,-,-,CASSPRGNTIYF,TGTGCCAGCAGCCCCCGGGGAAACACCATATATTTT
TRBV11-3,TRBJ1-1,-,TRBD1,CASSLSAGGKSEAFF,TGTGCCAGCAGCTTAAGCGCAGGGGGCAAAAGTGAAGCTTTCTTT
TRBV10-1,TRBJ1-1,-,TRBD1,CASSVTGGTEAFF,TGCGCCAGCAGTGTGACAGGGGGCACTGAAGCTTTCTTT
TRBV28,TRBJ1-1,-,-,CASRYLPNTEAFF,TGTGCCAGCAGGTATCTCCCGAACACTGAAGCTTTCTTT
TRBV24-1,TRBJ2-3,-,-,CATRGLGGTDTQYF,TGTGCCACCAGGGGGCTAGGAGGCACAGATACGCAGTATTTT
TRBV15,TRBJ1-2,-,-,CATSKVQGLLYGYTF,TGTGCCACCAGCAAAGTCCAGGGTCTGCTTTATGGCTACACCTTC
TRBV5-5,TRBJ1-6,-,TRBD1,CASSYIQGASNSPLHF,TGTGCCAGCAGCTATATACAGGGGGCAAGTAATTCACCCCTCCACTTT
TRBV7-3,TRBJ1-1,-,-,CASSLTGGTEAFF,TGTGCCAGCAGCTTAACAGGGGGCACTGAAGCTTTCTTT
TRBV7-3,TRBJ2-7,-,-,CASSPAGDRSHEQYF,TGTGCCAGCAGCCCCGCTGGAGACAGGAGCCACGAGCAGTACTTC
TRBV5-5,TRBJ2-1,-,TRBD2,CASSMTLAGYNEQFF,TGTGCCAGCAGCATGACACTAGCGGGGTACAATGAGCAGTTCTTC
TRBV3-1/TRBV3-2,TRBJ1-1,-,-,CASSRRGYENTEAFF,TGTGCCAGCAGCCGCCGGGGTTACGAGAACACTGAAGCTTTCTTT
TRBV4-3,TRBJ1-2,-,-,CASSHALGTVANYGYTF,TGCGCCAGCAGCCACGCCCTGGGGACTGTAGCTAACTATGGCTACACCTTC
TRBV18,TRBJ1-3,-,TRBD1,CASSPTGDFSGNTIYF,TGTGCCAGCTCACCGACAGGGGACTTCTCTGGAAACACCATATATTTT
TRBV12-3/TRBV12-4,TRBJ2-7,-,-,CASSLGLLREQYF,TGTGCCAGCAGTTTAGGACTTCTACGCGAGCAGTACTTC
TRBV7-9,TRBJ1-5,-,TRBD1,CASTGTGGQPQHF,TGTGCCAGCACCGGGACAGGGGGACAGCCCCAGCATTTT
TRBV5-1,TRBJ1-1,-,-,CASSLIGTTMNTEAFF,TGCGCCAGCAGCTTGATAGGGACAACCATGAACACTGAAGCTTTCTTT
TRBV6-5,TRBJ1-6,-,-,CASSYSGTPLHF,TGTGCCAGCAGTTACTCGGGGACTCCCCTCCACTTT
TRBV6-5,TRBJ2-7,few,TRBD2,CASIEELAGNYEQYF,TGTGCCAGCATCGAAGAACTAGCGGGTAACTACGAGCAGTACTTC
TRBV10-3,TRBJ1-2,-,-,CAISESMRQDGYTF,TGTGCCATCAGTGAGTCGATGAGACAGGACGGCTACACCTTC
TRBV5-1,TRBJ2-1,-,-,CASSLEARENNEQFF,TGCGCCAGCAGCTTGGAGGCCAGGGAAAACAATGAGCAGTTCTTC
TRBV4-1,TRBJ1-2,-,-,CASSQEGSGNPVNYGYTF,TGCGCCAGCAGCCAAGAAGGGTCAGGGAATCCTGTTAACTATGGCTACACCTTC
TRBV2,TRBJ1-2,-,TRBD1,CAPGSGQGYGYTF,TGTGCCCCAGGGTCGGGACAGGGCTATGGCTACACCTTC
TRBV20-1,TRBJ1-5,-,-,CSASGDKGSNQPQHF,TGCAGTGCTAGTGGGGACAAAGGGAGCAATCAGCCCCAGCATTTT